This TCR beta chain was sequenced during a study of blood T cell repertoires in COVID-19. The wider study: Sample material is recorded as cDNA or gDNA derived from T cells, B-cell-depleted T cells, or PBMCs.

This clone is medium-sized (0.01 to 0.1%). Generated by immunoSEQ multiplex PCR, the TCRdb table keeps only in-frame clones and is missing some. The sample lists roughly 100,000 clones; roughly 80% were seen once. V was clipped by 3 bases and J by 6 bases, with 17 bases between them. The CDR3 runs 15 residues. CDR1 is SEHNR and CDR2 is FQNEAQ in the germline V gene (reference sequence). The receptor's source is a human donor in a cohort sampled during active COVID-19. The material sequenced was peripheral blood. The chain uses TRBV7-9 and TRBJ1-2; D is unclear. The CDR3 here is CASSFSLAELDGYTF. The CDR3 DNA is TGTGCCAGCAGCTTTTCCTTGGCAGAATTGGATGGCTACACCTTC.